These 14 T cell receptor beta chains were sequenced from one sample in a study of blood T cell repertoires in COVID-19. The protocol was immunoSEQ multiplex PCR, while the TCRdb copy is restricted to in-frame clones and leaves out a portion. The sample consists of about 95,000 clones, about 90% of them appearing once. Sequencing input: peripheral blood. The receptors derive from a human donor in a cohort sampled during active COVID-19.

This chain joins TRBV30 and TRBJ1-1, with D hard to call. Germline V gene lookup returns CDR1 GTSNPN and CDR2 SVGIG (reference sequence). Trimming removed 4 bases from V and 0 bases from J, with 9 bases in between. The CDR3 runs to 13 residues. CDR3 in amino acids: CAWKPKLNTEAFF. The CDR3 DNA reads TGTGCCTGGAAGCCGAAACTGAACACTGAAGCTTTCTTT.

The V gene is TRBV3-1 (or the pseudogene TRBV3-2), the J gene TRBJ2-5; TRBD1 matches 7 bases. V shed 3 bases and J 5 bases; nucleotides not matched to a gene: 9. The CDR3 totals 15 residues. CDR1 and CDR2 (germline): LGHDT, YNNKEL (reference sequence). CDR3 DNA sequence: TGTGCCAGCAGCCAGGCGACGACAGGGCGGGAGACCCAGTACTTC. It yields the protein CASSQATTGRETQYF.

This clone was observed once. V gene TRBV7-9 combines with J gene TRBJ1-4; D may be TRBD1 (6 bases). The CDR3 consists of 14 residues. Trimming cost V 4 bases and J 6 bases, with 12 bases left between them. The germline V gene encodes CDR1 SEHNR and CDR2 FQNEAQ (reference sequence). The CDR3 spells CASSSGQNYEKLFF. CDR3 nucleotides: TGTGCCAGCAGCTCCGGACAGAATTATGAAAAACTGTTTTTT.

The sample holds a few counts of this clone. The chain uses TRBV29-1 and TRBJ2-5; tentatively, D is TRBD1 (6 bases). Trimming cost V 4 bases and J 1 base, with 13 bases left between them. This CDR3 contains 14 residues. CDR1 and CDR2 (germline): SQVTM, ANQGSEA. The CDR3 sequence is CSVAPLQGQETQYF. In DNA, the CDR3 is TGCAGCGTTGCTCCGCTACAGGGCCAAGAGACCCAGTACTTC.

V and J are TRBV30 and TRBJ2-2; 7 bases match TRBD2. J was trimmed by 3 bases and V by 4 bases; bases with no gene match: 5. Germline lookup yields CDR1 GTSNPN and CDR2 SVGIG (reference sequence). This CDR3 spans 14 amino acids. The chain's CDR3 is CAWTRGLYTGELFF. The DNA of the CDR3 is TGTGCCTGGACGCGGGGGTTGTACACCGGGGAGCTGTTTTTT.

This rearrangement joins TRBV2 to TRBJ2-2; a weak D match, TRBD1 (5 bases). V lost 6 bases and J lost 0, with 11 bases in between. Germline values: CDR1 SNHLY, CDR2 FYNNEI. The CDR3 is 15 amino acids. CDR3 in amino acids: CASRADSTNTGELFF. The CDR3, as DNA: TGTGCCAGCAGGGCTGACAGTACGAACACCGGGGAGCTGTTTTTT.

This chain joins TRBV7-9 and TRBJ1-1; D unclear. V was trimmed by 1 base and J by 10 bases, leaving 22 bases between them. Germline assignment: CDR1 SEHNR and CDR2 FQNEAQ (reference sequence). The CDR3 contains 16 residues. The CDR3 here is CASSLVAGGFGVRAFF. The CDR3, as DNA: TGTGCCAGCAGCTTAGTGGCCGGAGGGTTCGGAGTTCGAGCTTTCTTT.

The chain joins TRBV6-6 to TRBJ1-6, with 9 bases aligning to TRBD1. The germline V gene has CDR1 MNHNY and CDR2 SVGAGI (reference sequence). The CDR3 has 16 amino acids. The V segment lost 8 bases and the J segment 5 bases; nucleotides outside the gene matches: 10. Here the CDR3 reads CASLPGQGRNNSPLHF. The CDR3 DNA follows: TGTGCCAGCCTACCGGGACAGGGAAGGAATAATTCACCCCTCCACTTT.

This sequence joins TRBV10-3 and TRBJ2-1, with 11 bases matching TRBD1. V shed 3 bases and J 7 bases; nucleotides not matched to a gene: 2. Germline V gene data show CDR1 as ENHRY and CDR2 as SYGVKD. The CDR3 totals 14 residues. CDR3 residues: CAISEGTGGNEQFF. The CDR3 DNA reads TGTGCCATCAGTGAAGGGACAGGGGGGAATGAGCAGTTCTTC.

The CDR3 DNA reads as TGTGCCAGCAGTTACTCTGGCAGTTCCGGAAACACCATATATTTT. Translating it yields CASSYSGSSGNTIYF. The genes are TRBV6-2 or TRBV6-3 and TRBJ1-3; D unclear. The CDR3 runs to 15 residues. Trimming took 0 bases from V and 4 from J, leaving 10 bases between them. The germline V gene encodes CDR1 MNHEY and CDR2 SVGEGT.

The chain joins TRBV18 to TRBJ2-7, with TRBD1 matching over 7 bases. CDR1 and CDR2 (germline): KGHSH, LQKENI. V trimming: 3 bases; J trimming: 4 bases; junction bases outside the gene matches: 9. CDR3 length: 15 amino acids. In DNA form, the CDR3 reads TGTGCCAGCTCACCGGGTCAGCAGGGGGTTTACGAGCAGTACTTC. The encoded protein is CASSPGQQGVYEQYF.

The CDR3 region has the DNA TGCGCCAGCAGCAACACAGTCTTTAATGAGCAGTTCTTC. Translating it yields CASSNTVFNEQFF. The J gene is TRBJ2-1, the V gene TRBV5-1; D not resolved. Per the germline V gene, CDR1 is SGHRS and CDR2 is YFSETQ. Deletions cut 4 bases from V and 7 bases from J, with 12 bases between. This CDR3 region has 13 residues.

The rearrangement uses TRBV7-9 and TRBJ2-3; perhaps TRBD2 as D (7 bases). Trimming removed 5 bases at V and 4 bases at J, with 19 bases between. The CDR3 is 16 residues long. Per the germline V gene, CDR1 is SEHNR and CDR2 is FQNEAQ (reference sequence). DNA for the CDR3: TGTGCCAGCAGCGGAGAGAGGGGGGGCAGTTCAGATACGCAGTATTTT. This translates into CASSGERGGSSDTQYF. The entire variable domain, with the rest obtained from reference TRBV7-9 and TRBJ2-3, is as follows: DTGVSQNPRHKITKRGQNVTFRCDPISEHNRLYWYRQTLGQGPEFLTYFQNEAQLEKSRLLSDRFSAERPKGSFSTLEIQRTEQGDSAMYLCASSGERGGSSDTQYFGPGTRLTVL.

The sample holds one count of this clone. This chain joins TRBV9 and TRBJ2-3; 8 bases fit TRBD2. V was clipped by 2 bases and J by 2 bases; unmatched bases: 4. CDR3 size: 15 residues. Germline CDR1 SGDLS, CDR2 YYNGEE. The CDR3 region is CASSVSGENTDTQYF. In DNA, the CDR3 is TGTGCCAGCAGCGTTAGCGGGGAGAACACAGATACGCAGTATTTT.